This T cell receptor (beta chain) originates from a study of T cell responses to AZD1222 COVID-19 vaccine. Study-wide findings and caveats: Seropositive status at baseline applied to only 6 or 7 AZD1222 recipients. White British donors predominated, females outnumbered males, and clonal diversity was possibly underestimated.

CDR3 length equals 14 residues. V shed 8 bases, J shed 5 bases, and the junction held 4 bases outside the gene matches. The germline V gene encodes CDR1 LNHDA and CDR2 SQIVND (reference sequence). Produced via immunoSEQ multiplex PCR; TCRdb's table is partial and in-frame only. Of some 120,000 clones in the sample, approximately 85% were seen once. Concerning this clone itself: Its matching antigen is unknown.

The chain couples TRBV19 to TRBJ2-5, with 14 positions matching TRBD2. The material was peripheral blood, obtained on day 0 of AZD1222 vaccination. This TCR came from an adult in good health. DNA of the CDR3: TGTGCCAGTCAGACTAGCGGGAGGGCCGAGACCCAGTACTTC. As protein: CASQTSGRAETQYF. Together with reference TRBV19 and TRBJ2-5, the CDR3 gives the full variable domain: DGGITQSPKYLFRKEGQNVTLSCEQNLNHDAMYWYRQDPGQGLRLIYYSQIVNDFQKGDIAEGYSVSREKKESFPLTVTSAQKNPTAFYLCASQTSGRAETQYFGPGTRLLVL.